This T cell receptor beta chain originates from a study of shared clonotypes between healthy human individuals. Study outcomes and limitations: The authors sampled blood alone, and tissue repertoires likely differ.

Each of the donors was a healthy adult who was HIV-negative and had not had a recent acute infection or vaccination. The data were produced by immunoSEQ multiplex PCR, yet TCRdb's version contains in-frame clones alone and is incomplete. The sample includes roughly 1 million clones, more than 75% of them seen just once. In the case of this clone: Its antigen is as yet unknown.

V gave up 6 bases and J gave up 1 base; unmatched junction bases: 6. The CDR3 consists of 15 residues. Germline values: CDR1 MGHDK, CDR2 SYGVNS. Sequences were obtained from memory CD4+ T cells from PBMCs. As for subset: CD45RA-negative fraction. This receptor was obtained from a man aged 18 to 29 in good health. Some clones in this sample may be carry-over from other donors' samples. This sequence joins TRBV25-1 and TRBJ2-1, with 7 positions matching TRBD2. DNA for the CDR3: TGTGCCAGCAGCACAGCGGGAAAGTCCTACAATGAGCAGTTCTTC. It is translated as CASSTAGKSYNEQFF. Together with reference TRBV25-1 and TRBJ2-1, the CDR3 gives the full variable domain: EADIYQTPRYLVIGTGKKITLECSQTMGHDKMYWYQQDPGMELHLIHYSYGVNSTEKGDLSSESTVSRIRTEHFPLTLESARPSHTSQYLCASSTAGKSYNEQFFGPGTRLTVL.